This note documents a single TCR beta chain sequence. Its antigen is unknown. Extracted from the samples, RNA was reverse transcribed into cDNA to serve as the sequencing template. Sequenced by immunoSEQ multiplex PCR; TCRdb stores in-frame clones only, minus some. The sample lists around 190,000 clones; 45% to 70% were seen once. This specimen belongs to a study of CD8+ T cells in alopecia areata. Study results and limitations: Sequencing of scalp samples also captures resident alphabeta T cells of normal skin. Affected scalp, especially in alopecia totalis/universalis, had a higher clonality than normal scalp did. Possibly as an HLA-related effect, TCR sharing across patients appeared less clear than in mice.

The germline V gene encodes CDR1 SGHDT and CDR2 YYEEEE. Trimming took 0 bases from V and 6 from J; bases not matched to a gene: 8. The CDR3 length is 15 residues. PBMCs, the starting material, were the source of sorted CD4+ and CD8+ T cells. Source material: CD8+ T cells sorted from blood. The sequence was obtained from a human donor in good health. This chain links TRBV5-6 with TRBJ1-2; 7 nucleotides match TRBD1. The CDR3 here is CASSLDGGGADGYTF. DNA for the CDR3: TGTGCCAGCAGCTTGGATGGAGGGGGCGCCGATGGCTACACCTTC.